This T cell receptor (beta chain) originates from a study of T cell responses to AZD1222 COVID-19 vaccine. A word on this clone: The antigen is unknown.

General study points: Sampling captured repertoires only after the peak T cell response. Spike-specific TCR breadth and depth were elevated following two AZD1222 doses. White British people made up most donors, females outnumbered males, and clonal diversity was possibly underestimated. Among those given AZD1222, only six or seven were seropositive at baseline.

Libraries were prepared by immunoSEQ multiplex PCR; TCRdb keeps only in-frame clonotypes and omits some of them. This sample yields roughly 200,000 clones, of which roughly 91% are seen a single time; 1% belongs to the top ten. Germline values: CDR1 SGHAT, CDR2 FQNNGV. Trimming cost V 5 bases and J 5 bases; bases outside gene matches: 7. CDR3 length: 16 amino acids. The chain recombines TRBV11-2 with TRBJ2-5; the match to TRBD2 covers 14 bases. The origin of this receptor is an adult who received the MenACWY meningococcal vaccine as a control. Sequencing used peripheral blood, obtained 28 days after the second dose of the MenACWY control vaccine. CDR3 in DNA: TGTGCCAGCAGCCGCAGACTAGCGGGGGGGCGGGAGACCCAGTACTTC. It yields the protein CASSRRLAGGRETQYF.